A selection of T cell receptor beta chains follows, all from one sample in a study of cytomegalovirus exposure and HLA in healthy donors. TCRdb's copy holds only in-frame clones and misses some; the assay was immunoSEQ multiplex PCR. The data hold about 250,000 clones, with approximately 81% observed a single time. Sequenced sample: PBMCs. These receptors were taken from a girl aged 2-10 years in good health and CMV-seronegative. CDR3s include the opening cysteine and the closing phenylalanine or tryptophan. Fields, in order: V gene, D gene, CDR3 length, CDR3 protein. D genes are given only for firm matches.

TRBV9	NA	13	CASSVGEFYGYTF
TRBV9	TRBD1	15	CASSVGGTGQYEQYF
TRBV7-6	TRBD1	15	CASRPWTGGPYEQYF
TRBV29-1	NA	13	CSVESQENTEAFF
TRBV30	TRBD1	15	CAWIDRGIVSAPLHF
TRBV5-4	NA	14	CASSFRQRNSPLHF
TRBV10-1	TRBD2	16	CASRPEREWETGELFF
TRBV10-1	TRBD1	14	CASSTGGVTDTQYF
TRBV7-9	TRBD2	15	CASSPAGAVYYEQYF
TRBV21-1	NA	13	CASSRGLAEKLFF
TRBV11-3	NA	15	CASSANHQGLKEQYF
TRBV30	NA	13	CAWSVVQGSEAFF
TRBV5-1	NA	11	CASSVGDTQYF
TRBV2	TRBD1	17	CASRDRALLSINTEAFF
TRBV29-1	NA	13	CSVRRDATYEQYF
TRBV30	NA	15	CAWSVRAGSTDTQYF
TRBV30	TRBD1	13	CASNQGVNYGYTF
TRBV7-9	TRBD2	17	CASSLVLAGGTYNEQFF
TRBV5-4	NA	13	CASSPDSLYGYTF
TRBV7-9	NA	12	CASSLLADTIYF
TRBV7-2	NA	14	CASSLDRVREKLFF
TRBV7-8	NA	15	CASSNRDFLYNEQFF
TRBV11-2	NA	17	CASSLSSGRLAKNIQYF